A selection of T cell receptor beta chains follows, all from one sample in a study of vaccination and CD4 T cells after COVID-19. TCRdb re-called the PCR reads through MiXCR, storing one row per CDR3 protein. The sample includes around 9,500 distinct CDR3 sequences, approximately 35% of them seen just once. Their antigens remain unidentified. Material for sequencing was CD4+ T cells from blood, cultured in vitro. Receptors originate from a human donor in good health. The CDR3 runs from the conserved cysteine through the conserved F or W. Each record gives: V gene, CDR3 length, J gene, clone size, D gene, CDR3 DNA, CDR3 protein. D genes are given only for firm matches. Where a row states a size, it is once, few, many or the class of an expanded clone; other rows omit it.

TRBV6-5	12	TRBJ2-3	-	-	TGTGCCAGCAGTTACTCCGGAGATACGCAGTATTTT	CASSYSGDTQYF
TRBV6-1	13	TRBJ2-7	-	-	TGTGCCAGCAGTGAGAACGGGTTTTACGAGCAGTACTTC	CASSENGFYEQYF
TRBV19	16	TRBJ1-1	-	-	TGTGCCAGTAGTATAGACAGGGCGTCAGCGAACACTGAAGCTTTCTTT	CASSIDRASANTEAFF
TRBV6-4	15	TRBJ1-5	few	-	TGTGCCAGCAGTAAGTCGGACAATTCGGATCAGCCCCAGCATTTT	CASSKSDNSDQPQHF
TRBV11-2	13	TRBJ2-1	few	TRBD1	TGTGCCAGCAGCCTGGACAGGGGCGATGAGCAGTTCTTC	CASSLDRGDEQFF
TRBV7-9	13	TRBJ1-3	few	-	TGTGCCAGCAGCTTAGAGGAATTAAACACCATATATTTT	CASSLEELNTIYF
TRBV7-9	12	TRBJ1-3	-	-	TGTGCCAGCAGCTTAGCCGGAAACACCATATATTTT	CASSLAGNTIYF
TRBV24-1	11	TRBJ2-3	few	-	TGTGCCACTTCAGTTGCAGATACGCAGTATTTT	CATSVADTQYF
TRBV12-3/TRBV12-4	14	TRBJ1-2	-	-	TGTGCCAGCAGTTTGAGGGCCGCTAACTATGGCTACACCTTC	CASSLRAANYGYTF
TRBV2	10	TRBJ1-2	-	-	TGTGCCAGCGGGGACGGCGGCTACACCTTC	CASGDGGYTF
TRBV6-2/TRBV6-3	15	TRBJ2-3	-	-	TGTGCCAGCAGTTACGTCGCGGGTGCGACAGATACGCAGTATTTT	CASSYVAGATDTQYF
TRBV20-1	13	TRBJ2-7	-	-	TGCAGTGCCCCGAGGGGAATACGAGACGAGCAGTACTTC	CSAPRGIRDEQYF
TRBV2	12	TRBJ2-1	-	TRBD1	TGTGCCAGCAGTGAAAGGGGGCTGGAACAGTTCTTC	CASSERGLEQFF
TRBV27	14	TRBJ2-4	-	-	TGTGCCAGCAGTTTAAGGCTCCGAGGGAACATTCAGTACTTC	CASSLRLRGNIQYF
TRBV7-2	13	TRBJ1-2	few	-	TGTGCCAGCACCTTAAGGGGCAGCTATGGCTACACCTTC	CASTLRGSYGYTF
TRBV6-1	14	TRBJ1-1	-	-	TGTGCCAGCAGTGAATTAGGTTTGAACACTGAAGCTTTCTTT	CASSELGLNTEAFF
TRBV6-4	14	TRBJ2-1	-	-	TGTGCCAGCAGTCAGCAGGGCGGAAACAATGAGCAGTTCTTC	CASSQQGGNNEQFF
TRBV2	17	TRBJ2-3	-	-	TGTGCCAGCAGTGAGGGGGGTTGGCTGTCGGGCACAGATACGCAGTATTTT	CASSEGGWLSGTDTQYF
TRBV6-5	13	TRBJ1-5	few	-	TGTGCCAGCAGTTACGGGGCGAATCAGCCCCAGCATTTT	CASSYGANQPQHF
TRBV6-1	15	TRBJ1-2	medium-sized	-	TGTGCCAGCAGTGAAGCTCCAGCCGTATACTATGGCTACACCTTC	CASSEAPAVYYGYTF
TRBV21-1	15	TRBJ2-2	-	-	TGTGCCAGCAGCAAAACCGGGACTAGCGACGGGGAGCTGTTTTTT	CASSKTGTSDGELFF
TRBV15	17	TRBJ2-7	-	-	TGTGCCACCAGCAGAGATCTCTCCGGGACGCATCTCTACGAGCAGTACTTC	CATSRDLSGTHLYEQYF
TRBV9	13	TRBJ1-2	-	-	TGTGCCAGCAGCGTAAGTCAGGACGGGGGCTACACCTTC	CASSVSQDGGYTF
TRBV7-9	15	TRBJ1-2	-	-	TGTGCCAGCAGTATACAGGCCCTAAAAAACTATGGCTACACCTTC	CASSIQALKNYGYTF
TRBV6-1	17	TRBJ2-5	-	-	TGTGCCAGCAGTCCGATAGCCTCAGGGGACCTACAAGAGACCCAGTACTTC	CASSPIASGDLQETQYF
TRBV20-1	16	TRBJ1-5	few	-	TGCAGTGCTAGGGGGTTCGGGGTCGATAGCAATCAGCCCCAGCATTTT	CSARGFGVDSNQPQHF
TRBV29-1	13	TRBJ1-1	-	-	TGCAGCGTTGTTGTGGCTACGAACACTGAAGCTTTCTTT	CSVVVATNTEAFF
TRBV5-6	16	TRBJ1-6	-	-	TGTGCCAGCAGCGCCGACCGAGGCACGCACAATTCACCCCTCCACTTT	CASSADRGTHNSPLHF
TRBV7-8	14	TRBJ1-1	medium-sized	-	TGTGCCAGCAGCTTAGCGCTGACACTTACCGAAGCTTTCTTT	CASSLALTLTEAFF
TRBV21-1	15	TRBJ2-5	-	-	TGTGCCAGCAGCGGGGTCGGGGTTAAAAAAGAGACCCAGTACTTC	CASSGVGVKKETQYF
TRBV2	13	TRBJ2-1	few	-	TGTGCCAGCAGAGTTACCACCAACAATGAGCAGTTCTTC	CASRVTTNNEQFF
TRBV6-2/TRBV6-3	17	TRBJ2-7	few	-	TGTGCCAGCAGTTTCCACATGAGAGGGGAAGGTTCGCACGAGCAGTACTTC	CASSFHMRGEGSHEQYF
TRBV6-5	14	TRBJ1-2	few	TRBD1	TGTGCCAGCAGTTACGGGACAGGGTTCTATGGCTACACCTTC	CASSYGTGFYGYTF
TRBV6-1	15	TRBJ1-3	few	TRBD1	TGTGCCAGCACCCTTGACAGGGGTGTAGGAAACACCATATATTTT	CASTLDRGVGNTIYF
TRBV12-3/TRBV12-4	13	TRBJ1-5	few	-	TGTGCCAGCAGTTTAAGGAGAGATCAGCCCCAGCATTTT	CASSLRRDQPQHF
TRBV14	13	TRBJ1-2	-	-	TGTGCCAGCAGCCCCGGGCCCTCCGTTGGCTACACCTTC	CASSPGPSVGYTF
TRBV6-1	15	TRBJ2-7	-	TRBD2	TGTGCCAGCAGTGAAGAGCGGGGGGGTGCCTCCGAGCAGTACTTC	CASSEERGGASEQYF
TRBV7-3	13	TRBJ1-1	-	-	TGTGCCAGCAGCCCTGAGATGAACACTGAAGCTTTCTTT	CASSPEMNTEAFF
TRBV6-5	13	TRBJ2-2	few	-	TGTGCCAGCAGTTACCTCTACAAAGGGGAGCTGTTTTTT	CASSYLYKGELFF
TRBV11-2	12	TRBJ2-7	once	-	TGTGCCAGCAGCTTAGAACTGGGGGAGCAGTACTTC	CASSLELGEQYF
TRBV4-2	15	TRBJ1-5	-	-	TGTGCCAGCAGCCAAGGGTCGGGGGTGAATCAGCCCCAGCATTTT	CASSQGSGVNQPQHF
TRBV24-1	13	TRBJ1-1	few	-	TGTGCCACCAGTGATTCCTATGGGGGGCGGGCTTTCTTT	CATSDSYGGRAFF
TRBV27	14	TRBJ1-2	few	-	TGTGCCAGCAGTTTATCCTGGGACTCGTATGGCTACACCTTC	CASSLSWDSYGYTF
TRBV4-2	16	TRBJ1-2	few	-	TGTGCCAGCAGCCAAGATCGGGTAACCTTAAGCCATGGCTACACCTTC	CASSQDRVTLSHGYTF
TRBV6-1	15	TRBJ2-7	-	TRBD1	TGTGCCAGTCTCCGGGACAGGGACATTTCCTACGAGCAGTACTTC	CASLRDRDISYEQYF
TRBV6-2/TRBV6-3	15	TRBJ1-5	-	TRBD1	TGTGCCAGCAGTTACGACGACAGGGGCAATCAGCCCCAGCATTTT	CASSYDDRGNQPQHF
TRBV7-9	16	TRBJ1-4	-	TRBD1	TGTGCCAGCAGCCGCCCAACAGGGGTAGCAGGTGAAAAACTGTTTTTT	CASSRPTGVAGEKLFF
TRBV7-2	14	TRBJ1-1	few	TRBD1	TGTGCCAGCAGCATACAGGGGACGAACACTGAAGCTTTCTTT	CASSIQGTNTEAFF
TRBV7-8	14	TRBJ1-1	few	-	TGTGCCAGCAGGAAAAGGGAACCGAACACTGAAGCTTTCTTT	CASRKREPNTEAFF